The rows below give T cell receptor beta chains drawn from one sample of a study of T cell repertoires in cytomegalovirus infection. For these TCRs, the target antigens are not known. TCRdb redid the calling of the reads with MiXCR, one entry per CDR3 protein. The sample holds 300,000 to 400,000 distinct CDR3 sequences, under 35% seen once. The sequencing here drew on cultured PBMCs, taken from culture after CMV antigen stimulation. These receptors all stem from a human donor in good health (CMV status not recorded). Some clones in this sample may be carry-over from other donors' samples. Each CDR3 is given with its conserved first and last residue. D genes are given only for firm matches. The size of a clone is reported for some rows only, either as once, few or many, or as a class for expanded clones.

D,size,J,V,DNA,CDR3
NA,NA,TRBJ2-7,TRBV28,TGTGCCACCGGACCGTTCTCCTACGAGCAGTACTTC,CATGPFSYEQYF
TRBD2,few,TRBJ2-5,TRBV7-9,TGTGCCAGCAGCCATCTAGCGGGAGAAGAGACCCAGTACTTC,CASSHLAGEETQYF
NA,few,TRBJ2-7,TRBV28,TGTGCCAGCAGTCCCCCACGGTGGAGATGGGATCGGCACGAGCAGTACTTC,CASSPPRWRWDRHEQYF
NA,few,TRBJ1-1,TRBV11-2,TGTGCCAGCACCGACGGGGGCCATGAAGCTTTCTTT,CASTDGGHEAFF
TRBD2,few,TRBJ2-1,TRBV7-2,TGTGCCAGCAGCTTAGGGTGGGGGGGCTCCTACAATGAGCAGTTCTTC,CASSLGWGGSYNEQFF
NA,few,TRBJ1-5,TRBV4-2,TGTGCCAGCAGCCAAGAACGGGGGGAGGGGAGCAATCAGCCCCAGCATTTT,CASSQERGEGSNQPQHF
NA,many,TRBJ1-1,TRBV27,TGTGCCAGCAGTTTATCAGAGGTCAACACTGAAGCTTTCTTT,CASSLSEVNTEAFF
NA,NA,TRBJ1-2,TRBV18,TGTGCCAGCTCACCACAGGCCGTGGGCTATGGCTACACCTTC,CASSPQAVGYGYTF
NA,many,TRBJ1-2,TRBV12-3/TRBV12-4,TGTGCCAGCAGTCCAGGGACTCCTAACTATGGCTACACCTTC,CASSPGTPNYGYTF
NA,NA,TRBJ2-1,TRBV7-9,TGTGCCAGCAGCGTTAGCGGTACTACCTACAATGAGCAGTTCTTC,CASSVSGTTYNEQFF
NA,many,TRBJ2-7,TRBV7-9,TGTGCCAGCAGCTTAGGGGGACGGGGAGCCTACGAGCAGTACTTC,CASSLGGRGAYEQYF
TRBD2,few,TRBJ2-7,TRBV6-1,TGTGCCAGCAGTGGGAGACTAGCGGGAGGTGGCGAGCAGTACTTC,CASSGRLAGGGEQYF
NA,NA,TRBJ2-3,TRBV29-1,TGCAGCGTCGGTTATGGGGCGCCAGATACGCAGTATTTT,CSVGYGAPDTQYF
TRBD1,few,TRBJ2-6,TRBV2,TGTGCCAGCAGACCGGGACAGGGGGCGAAAGGGGCCAACGTCCTGACTTTC,CASRPGQGAKGANVLTF
TRBD1,many,TRBJ2-7,TRBV7-8,TGTGCCAGCAGCCCTGGGACAGTCTACGAGCAGTACTTC,CASSPGTVYEQYF
TRBD2,few,TRBJ2-2,TRBV6-5,TGTGCCAGCGGCATCTTTAGCGGGAATGTGAACACCGGGGAGCTGTTTTTT,CASGIFSGNVNTGELFF
NA,NA,TRBJ1-5,TRBV12-3/TRBV12-4,TGTGCCAGCAGTTTATTGTTCCAGGGACCTAATCAGCCCCAGCATTTT,CASSLLFQGPNQPQHF
TRBD2,NA,TRBJ2-7,TRBV27,TGTGCCAGTTGGGAAGGACTAGCGGAGGGCTACGAGCAGTACTTC,CASWEGLAEGYEQYF
NA,NA,TRBJ2-1,TRBV11-3,TGTGCCAGCTCGGACAGCTTTAGCTCCTACAATGAGCAGTTCTTC,CASSDSFSSYNEQFF
NA,few,TRBJ2-7,TRBV19,TGTGCCAGTAGTATAAGCAGGGGAGGTTCCTACGAGCAGTACTTC,CASSISRGGSYEQYF
TRBD1,NA,TRBJ1-5,TRBV7-9,TGTGCCAGCAGCCCCGGGACAGGGGGGAGGGAGCGAAATCAGCCCCAGCATTTT,CASSPGTGGRERNQPQHF
TRBD2,NA,TRBJ2-1,TRBV20-1,TGCAGTGCTAGTTTAAGCTTAGCGGGGGGCTCCTACAATGAGCAGTTCTTC,CSASLSLAGGSYNEQFF
NA,NA,TRBJ2-1,TRBV27,TGTGCCACCCGATCAACCCTACAGTACAATGAGCAGTTCTTC,CATRSTLQYNEQFF
NA,NA,TRBJ1-1,TRBV5-1,TGCGCCAGCAGCTTGACAGGGAAAGCTTTCTTT,CASSLTGKAFF
TRBD1,NA,TRBJ2-7,TRBV19,TGTGCCAGTAGACCCGGGACAGATTACGAGCAGTACTTC,CASRPGTDYEQYF
TRBD1,few,TRBJ1-4,TRBV6-1,TGTGCCAGCAACATACCGGGACAGGGGAATGAAAAACTGTTTTTT,CASNIPGQGNEKLFF
TRBD2,NA,TRBJ2-6,TRBV10-3,TGTGCCATCGGGGGGGAGGGTTCCGGGGCCAACGTCCTGACTTTC,CAIGGEGSGANVLTF
TRBD1,few,TRBJ1-2,TRBV12-3/TRBV12-4,TGTGCCAGCAGTTCGGACAGGGTACGTGGCTACACCTTC,CASSSDRVRGYTF
TRBD1,few,TRBJ1-2,TRBV5-5,TGTGCCAGCAGCTTATACAGGGGGCTCTACTATGGCTACACCTTC,CASSLYRGLYYGYTF
NA,few,TRBJ1-2,TRBV12-3/TRBV12-4,TGTGCCAGCAGCCTCATTCAGGGAAGCGCTGGCTACACCTTC,CASSLIQGSAGYTF
TRBD1,few,TRBJ2-3,TRBV7-2,TGTGCCAGCAGGGGCGACAGGGGCGGTACGCAGTATTTT,CASRGDRGGTQYF
NA,NA,TRBJ1-2,TRBV29-1,TGCAGCGGAGGAAGTACCAGCTATGGCTACACCTTC,CSGGSTSYGYTF
TRBD2,few,TRBJ2-1,TRBV7-2,TGTGCCAGCAGCCAACTTATAGCGGGGGGTAGCAATGAGCAGTTCTTC,CASSQLIAGGSNEQFF
NA,many,TRBJ2-1,TRBV9,TGTGCCAGCAGCGTAGAGGGGGGAGGTCGGTGGGACAATGAGCAGTTCTTC,CASSVEGGGRWDNEQFF
TRBD2,NA,TRBJ2-7,TRBV6-2/TRBV6-3,TGTGCCAGCACCTTAGCGGGAGGGCCGGGCGAGCAGTACTTC,CASTLAGGPGEQYF
NA,NA,TRBJ1-6,TRBV5-6,TGTGCCAGCAGCTTGGAGGGGATGGGGAATTCACCCCTCCACTTT,CASSLEGMGNSPLHF
NA,few,TRBJ1-3,TRBV7-8,TGTGCCAGCAGCTTAATTACAGGACATTCCTCTGGAAACACCATATATTTT,CASSLITGHSSGNTIYF
TRBD1,few,TRBJ1-2,TRBV12-3/TRBV12-4,TGTGCCAGCAGCCCACAGGGGACCCTTGGCTATGGCTACACCTTC,CASSPQGTLGYGYTF
TRBD2,few,TRBJ2-2,TRBV24-1,TGTGCCGTGGCGGGGGGCGGCGGGGAGCTGTTTTTT,CAVAGGGGELFF
NA,NA,TRBJ2-5,TRBV20-1,TGCAGTGCTAGGGAGGGCAGGGTTACGTCCCAGTACTTC,CSAREGRVTSQYF
NA,NA,TRBJ1-1,TRBV27,TGTGCCAGCAAAGTAATGGAGAACACTGAAGCTTTCTTT,CASKVMENTEAFF
TRBD1,NA,TRBJ1-6,TRBV12-3/TRBV12-4,TGTGCCAGCAGGCGGACAGGGGACTCACCCCTCCACTTT,CASRRTGDSPLHF
TRBD1,few,TRBJ2-3,TRBV6-1,TGTGCCAGTCTAACCTACAGGACAGGCGGAGATACGCAGTATTTT,CASLTYRTGGDTQYF
NA,NA,TRBJ1-4,TRBV19,TGTGCCAGTAGTCTGCGAGTCGGGACACCGGATGAAAAACTGTTTTTT,CASSLRVGTPDEKLFF
TRBD2,NA,TRBJ2-3,TRBV4-1,TGCGCCAGCAGCCAGGAGACTAGCGGACCTAGGGTGGATACGCAGTATTTT,CASSQETSGPRVDTQYF
NA,NA,TRBJ2-2,TRBV5-4,TGTGCCAGCAGCTTGTCCCGGGAGCTGGGCGGGGAGCTGTTTTTT,CASSLSRELGGELFF
TRBD2,NA,TRBJ2-1,TRBV28,TGTGCCAGCAGTACCAGTCGAGCGGGAGGGCCCGATGAGCAGTTCTTC,CASSTSRAGGPDEQFF
TRBD1,few,TRBJ1-2,TRBV5-6,TGTGCCAGCAGCTGGGACAGGGGGTCCTATGGCTACACCTTC,CASSWDRGSYGYTF
TRBD1,NA,TRBJ2-1,TRBV7-2,TGTGCCAGCAGCTTAGCGACAGGGGAGAGGCGGGTCTTC,CASSLATGERRVF
NA,NA,TRBJ2-1,TRBV4-1,TGTGCCAGCAGCCAAGATCACGGGTCCTCCTACAATGAGCAGTTCTTC,CASSQDHGSSYNEQFF
NA,few,TRBJ2-2,TRBV11-3,TGTGCCAGCAGTATTACCTCGAGCGGAACCGGGGAGCTGTTTTTT,CASSITSSGTGELFF
NA,NA,TRBJ2-1,TRBV12-3/TRBV12-4,TGTGCCAGCAGGCTTTCCGGGGTAGCCTACAATGAGCAGTTCTTC,CASRLSGVAYNEQFF
TRBD1,few,TRBJ2-5,TRBV20-1,TGCAGTGCTAGAGATGGGCAGGGGGCGCGGGAGACCCAGTACTTC,CSARDGQGARETQYF
NA,NA,TRBJ1-4,TRBV12-3/TRBV12-4,TGTGCCAGCGCACAAGTTTACGGGGGTAATGAAAAACTGTTTTTT,CASAQVYGGNEKLFF
NA,few,TRBJ2-7,TRBV11-2,TGTGCCAGCTCCACGGACAGAGACGAGCAGTACTTC,CASSTDRDEQYF